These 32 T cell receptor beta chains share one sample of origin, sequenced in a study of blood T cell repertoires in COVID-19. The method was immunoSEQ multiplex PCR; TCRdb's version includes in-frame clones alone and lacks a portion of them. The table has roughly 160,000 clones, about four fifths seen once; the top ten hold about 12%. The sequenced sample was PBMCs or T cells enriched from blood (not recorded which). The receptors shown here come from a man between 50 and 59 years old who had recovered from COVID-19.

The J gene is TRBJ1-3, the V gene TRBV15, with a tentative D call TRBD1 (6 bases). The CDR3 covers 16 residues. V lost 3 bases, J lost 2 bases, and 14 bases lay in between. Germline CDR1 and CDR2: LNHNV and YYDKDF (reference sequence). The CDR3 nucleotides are TGTGCCACCAGCAGGGACGTAGGGGGGGCTGGAAACACCATATATTTT. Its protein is CATSRDVGGAGNTIYF.

CDR3 protein: CASSLGTVNTEAFF. The CDR3 DNA reads TGTGCCAGCAGCTTAGGGACAGTCAACACTGAAGCTTTCTTT. The chain couples TRBV11-2 to TRBJ1-1; D may be TRBD1 (6 bases). Germline values: CDR1 SGHAT, CDR2 FQNNGV. The CDR3 length is 14 residues. V was clipped by 1 base and J by 2 bases, with 8 bases between them.

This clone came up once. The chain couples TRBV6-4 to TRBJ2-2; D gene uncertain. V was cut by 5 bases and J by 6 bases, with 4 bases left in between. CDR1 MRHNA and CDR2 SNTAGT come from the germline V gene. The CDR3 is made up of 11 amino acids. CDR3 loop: CASSSSGELFF. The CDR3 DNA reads TGTGCCAGCAGTTCATCCGGGGAGCTGTTTTTT.

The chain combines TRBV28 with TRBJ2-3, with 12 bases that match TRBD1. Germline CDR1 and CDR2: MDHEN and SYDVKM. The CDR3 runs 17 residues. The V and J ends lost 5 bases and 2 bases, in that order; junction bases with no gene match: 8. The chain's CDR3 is CASSPPPGQGATDTQYF. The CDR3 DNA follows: TGTGCCAGCAGTCCCCCCCCGGGACAGGGGGCCACAGATACGCAGTATTTT.

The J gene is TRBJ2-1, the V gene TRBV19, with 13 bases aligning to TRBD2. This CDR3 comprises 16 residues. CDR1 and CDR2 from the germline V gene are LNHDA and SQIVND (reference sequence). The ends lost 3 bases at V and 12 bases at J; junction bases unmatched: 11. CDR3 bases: TGTGCCAGTAGTATCACCCCAAGGACTAGCGGGGGATGGCAGTTCTTC. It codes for CASSITPRTSGGWQFF.

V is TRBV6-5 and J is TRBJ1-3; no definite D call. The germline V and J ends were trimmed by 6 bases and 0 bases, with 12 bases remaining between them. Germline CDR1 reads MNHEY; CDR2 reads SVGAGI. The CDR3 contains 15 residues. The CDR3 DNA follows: TGTGCCAGCAGCCCCGACGGAGGCTCTGGAAACACCATATATTTT. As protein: CASSPDGGSGNTIYF.

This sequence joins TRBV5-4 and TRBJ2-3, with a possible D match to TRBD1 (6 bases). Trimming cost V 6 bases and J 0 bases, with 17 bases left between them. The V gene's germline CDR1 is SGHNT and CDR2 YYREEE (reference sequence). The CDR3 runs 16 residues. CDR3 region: CASTPGAPLSTDTQYF. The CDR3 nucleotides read TGTGCCAGCACCCCAGGGGCGCCACTTAGCACAGATACGCAGTATTTT. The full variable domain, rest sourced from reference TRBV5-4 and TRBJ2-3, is ETGVTQSPTHLIKTRGQQVTLRCSSQSGHNTVSWYQQALGQGPQFIFQYYREEENGRGNFPPRFSGLQFPNYSSELNVNALELDDSALYLCASTPGAPLSTDTQYFGPGTRLTVL.

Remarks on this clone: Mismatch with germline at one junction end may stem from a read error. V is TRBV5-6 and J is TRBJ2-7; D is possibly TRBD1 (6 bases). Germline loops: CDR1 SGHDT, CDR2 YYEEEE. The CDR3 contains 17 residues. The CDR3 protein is CASSLAGTRDLSHEQYF. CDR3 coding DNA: TGTGCCAGCAGCTTGGCCGGGACACGCGACCTCTCCCACGAGCAGTACTTC.

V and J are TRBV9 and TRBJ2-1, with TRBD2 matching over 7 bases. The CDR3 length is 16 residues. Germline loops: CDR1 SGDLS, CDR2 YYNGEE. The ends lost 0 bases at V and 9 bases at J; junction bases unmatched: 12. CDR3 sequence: CASSVDPGRAFGEQFF. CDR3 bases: TGTGCCAGCAGCGTAGATCCGGGGAGGGCTTTCGGTGAGCAGTTCTTC.

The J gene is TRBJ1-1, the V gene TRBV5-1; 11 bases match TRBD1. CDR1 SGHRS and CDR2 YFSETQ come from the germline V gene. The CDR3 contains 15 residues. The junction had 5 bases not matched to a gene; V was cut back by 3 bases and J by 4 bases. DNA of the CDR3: TGCGCCAGCAGCTGGACAGGGGGCGTTGGCACTGAAGCTTTCTTT. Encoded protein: CASSWTGGVGTEAFF. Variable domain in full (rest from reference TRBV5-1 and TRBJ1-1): KAGVTQTPRYLIKTRGQQVTLSCSPISGHRSVSWYQQTPGQGLQFLFEYFSETQRNKGNFPGRFSGRQFSNSRSEMNVSTLELGDSALYLCASSWTGGVGTEAFFGQGTRLTVV.

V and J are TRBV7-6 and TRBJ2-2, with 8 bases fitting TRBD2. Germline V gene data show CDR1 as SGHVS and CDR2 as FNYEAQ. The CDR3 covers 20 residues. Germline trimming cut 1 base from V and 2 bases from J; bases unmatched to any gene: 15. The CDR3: CASSLVAGGRRSDNTGELFF. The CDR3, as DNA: TGTGCCAGCAGCTTAGTTGCGGGGGGCAGACGATCAGATAACACCGGGGAGCTGTTTTTT.

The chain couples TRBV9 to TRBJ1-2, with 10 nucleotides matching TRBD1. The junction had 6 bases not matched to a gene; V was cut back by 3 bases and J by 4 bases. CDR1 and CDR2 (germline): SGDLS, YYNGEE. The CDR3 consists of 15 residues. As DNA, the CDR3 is TGTGCCAGCAGCGCTACGGGACAGGGGATCTATGGCTACACCTTC. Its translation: CASSATGQGIYGYTF.

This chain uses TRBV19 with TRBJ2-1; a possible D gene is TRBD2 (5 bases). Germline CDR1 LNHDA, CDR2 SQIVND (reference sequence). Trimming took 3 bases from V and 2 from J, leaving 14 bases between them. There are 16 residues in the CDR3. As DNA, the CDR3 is TGTGCCAGTAGTATCGCCGGGGATCTCCCCTACAATGAGCAGTTCTTC. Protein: CASSIAGDLPYNEQFF.

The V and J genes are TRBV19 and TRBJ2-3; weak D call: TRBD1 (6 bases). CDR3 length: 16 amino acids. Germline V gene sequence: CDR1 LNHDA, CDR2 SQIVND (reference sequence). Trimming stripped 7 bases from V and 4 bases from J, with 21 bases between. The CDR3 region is CASNPGTPTSPDTQYF. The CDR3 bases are TGTGCCAGTAACCCCGGGACACCGACCTCCCCAGATACGCAGTATTTT.

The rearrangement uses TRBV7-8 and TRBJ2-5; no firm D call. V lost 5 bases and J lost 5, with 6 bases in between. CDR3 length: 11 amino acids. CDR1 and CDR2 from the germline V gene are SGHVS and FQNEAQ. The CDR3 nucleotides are TGTGCCAGCAGCCCCCGGGAGACCCAGTACTTC. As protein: CASSPRETQYF. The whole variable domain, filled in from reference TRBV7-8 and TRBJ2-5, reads GAGVSQSPRYKVAKRGQDVALRCDPISGHVSLFWYQQALGQGPEFLTYFQNEAQLDKSGLPSDRFFAERPEGSVSTLKIQRTQQEDSAVYLCASSPRETQYFGPGTRLLVL.

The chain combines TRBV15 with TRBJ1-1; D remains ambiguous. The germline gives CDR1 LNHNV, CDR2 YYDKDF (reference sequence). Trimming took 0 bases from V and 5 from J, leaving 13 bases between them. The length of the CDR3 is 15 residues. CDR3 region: CATSRDSLGGTEAFF. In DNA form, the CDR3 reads TGTGCCACCAGCAGAGATTCGTTGGGAGGGACTGAAGCTTTCTTT.

The chain's CDR3 is CATTQTGAELFF. DNA of the CDR3: TGTGCCACCACCCAGACAGGGGCAGAACTGTTTTTT. The rearrangement joins TRBV15 to TRBJ1-4, with 8 bases matching TRBD1. V was clipped by 7 bases and J by 12 bases; unmatched bases: 7. Germline V gives CDR1 LNHNV, CDR2 YYDKDF (reference sequence). The CDR3 contains 12 residues. The full variable domain, in which reference TRBV15 and TRBJ1-4 provide the parts outside the CDR3, is DAMVIQNPRYQVTQFGKPVTLSCSQTLNHNVMYWYQQKSSQAPKLLFHYYDKDFNNEADTPDNFQSRRPNTSFCFLDIRSPGLGDTAMYLCATTQTGAELFFGSGTQLSVL.

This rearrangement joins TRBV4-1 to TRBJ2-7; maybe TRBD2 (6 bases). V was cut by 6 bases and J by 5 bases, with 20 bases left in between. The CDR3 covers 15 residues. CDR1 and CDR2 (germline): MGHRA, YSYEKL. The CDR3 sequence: CASSPLEGKVDEQYF. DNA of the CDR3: TGCGCCAGCAGTCCACTGGAGGGTAAGGTGGACGAGCAGTACTTC.

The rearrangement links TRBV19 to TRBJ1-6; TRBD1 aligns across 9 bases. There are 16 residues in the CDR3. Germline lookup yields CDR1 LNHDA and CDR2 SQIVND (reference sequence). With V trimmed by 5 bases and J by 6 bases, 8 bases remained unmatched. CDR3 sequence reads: CASSPGQGPINSPLHF. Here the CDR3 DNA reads TGTGCCAGTAGTCCGGGACAGGGACCGATTAATTCACCCCTCCACTTT.

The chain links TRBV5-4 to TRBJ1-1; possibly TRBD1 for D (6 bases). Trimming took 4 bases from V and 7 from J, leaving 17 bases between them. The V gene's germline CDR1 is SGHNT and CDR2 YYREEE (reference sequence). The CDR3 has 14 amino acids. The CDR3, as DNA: TGTGCCAGCAGCCCGGGGGGCAGGGGCGTTGAAGCTTTCTTT. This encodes CASSPGGRGVEAFF.

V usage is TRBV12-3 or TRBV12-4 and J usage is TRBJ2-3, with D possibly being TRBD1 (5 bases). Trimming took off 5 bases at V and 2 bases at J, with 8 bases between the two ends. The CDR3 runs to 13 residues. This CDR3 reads CASSPGLTDTQYF. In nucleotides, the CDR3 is TGTGCCAGCAGTCCAGGGCTCACAGATACGCAGTATTTT.

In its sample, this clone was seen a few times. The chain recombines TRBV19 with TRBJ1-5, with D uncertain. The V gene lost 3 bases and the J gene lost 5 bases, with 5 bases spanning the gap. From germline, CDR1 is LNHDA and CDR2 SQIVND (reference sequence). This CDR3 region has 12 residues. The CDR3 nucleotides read TGTGCCAGTAGTATGCGTGATCAGCCCCAGCATTTT. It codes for CASSMRDQPQHF.

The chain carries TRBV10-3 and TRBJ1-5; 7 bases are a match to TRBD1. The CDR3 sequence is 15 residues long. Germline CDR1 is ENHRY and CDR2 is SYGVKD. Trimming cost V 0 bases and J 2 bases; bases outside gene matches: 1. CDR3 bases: TGTGCCATCAGTGAGTCGGGGACAGGCAATCAGCCCCAGCATTTT. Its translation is CAISESGTGNQPQHF.

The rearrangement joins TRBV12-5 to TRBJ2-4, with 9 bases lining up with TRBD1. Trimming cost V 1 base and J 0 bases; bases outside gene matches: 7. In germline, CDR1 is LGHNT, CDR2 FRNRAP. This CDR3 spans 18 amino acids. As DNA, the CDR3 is TGTGCTAGTGGTTTGGACAGGGGGCTTCCTTTAGCCAAAAACATTCAGTACTTC. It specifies CASGLDRGLPLAKNIQYF.

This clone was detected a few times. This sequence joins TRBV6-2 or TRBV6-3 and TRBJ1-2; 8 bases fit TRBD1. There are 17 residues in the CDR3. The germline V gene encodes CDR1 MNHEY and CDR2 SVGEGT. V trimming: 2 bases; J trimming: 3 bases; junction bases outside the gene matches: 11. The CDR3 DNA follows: TGTGCCAGCAGTTACGCGGGACAGGACCTCTACCACTATGGCTACACCTTC. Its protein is CASSYAGQDLYHYGYTF.

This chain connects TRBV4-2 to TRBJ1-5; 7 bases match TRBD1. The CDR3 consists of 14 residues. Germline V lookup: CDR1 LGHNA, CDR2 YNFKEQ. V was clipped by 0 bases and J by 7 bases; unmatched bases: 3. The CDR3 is CASSQETGRQPQHF. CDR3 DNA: TGTGCCAGCAGCCAAGAGACAGGGAGGCAGCCCCAGCATTTT.

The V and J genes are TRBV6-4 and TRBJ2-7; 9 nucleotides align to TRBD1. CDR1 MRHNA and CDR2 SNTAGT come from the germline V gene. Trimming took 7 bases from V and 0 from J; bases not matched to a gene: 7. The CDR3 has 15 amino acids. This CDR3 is CASNRQGGISYEQYF. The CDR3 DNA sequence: TGTGCCAGCAACCGACAGGGGGGGATCTCCTACGAGCAGTACTTC.

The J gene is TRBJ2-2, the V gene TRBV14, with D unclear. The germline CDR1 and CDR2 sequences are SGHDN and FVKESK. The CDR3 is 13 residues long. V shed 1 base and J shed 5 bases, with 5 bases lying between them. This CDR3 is CASSQGLTGELFF. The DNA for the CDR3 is TGTGCCAGCAGCCAAGGGCTGACCGGGGAGCTGTTTTTT.

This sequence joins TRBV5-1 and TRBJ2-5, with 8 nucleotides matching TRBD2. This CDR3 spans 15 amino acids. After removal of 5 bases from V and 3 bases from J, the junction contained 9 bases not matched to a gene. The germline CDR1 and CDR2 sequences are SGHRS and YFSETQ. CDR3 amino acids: CASRRSSGSEETQYF. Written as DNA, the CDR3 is TGCGCCAGCAGACGCTCAAGCGGGAGCGAAGAGACCCAGTACTTC.

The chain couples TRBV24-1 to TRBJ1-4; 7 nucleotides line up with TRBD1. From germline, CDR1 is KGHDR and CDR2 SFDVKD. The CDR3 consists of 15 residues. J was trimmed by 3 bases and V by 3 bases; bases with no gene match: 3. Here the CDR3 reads CATSDLGQANEKLFF. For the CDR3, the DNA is TGTGCCACCAGTGATCTCGGACAGGCTAATGAAAAACTGTTTTTT.

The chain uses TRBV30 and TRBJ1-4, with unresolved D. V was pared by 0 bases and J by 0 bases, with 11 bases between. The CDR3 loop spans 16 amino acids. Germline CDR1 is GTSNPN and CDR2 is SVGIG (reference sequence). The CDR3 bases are TGTGCCTGGAGTGTAGGATTTCGGGCAACTAATGAAAAACTGTTTTTT. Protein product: CAWSVGFRATNEKLFF.

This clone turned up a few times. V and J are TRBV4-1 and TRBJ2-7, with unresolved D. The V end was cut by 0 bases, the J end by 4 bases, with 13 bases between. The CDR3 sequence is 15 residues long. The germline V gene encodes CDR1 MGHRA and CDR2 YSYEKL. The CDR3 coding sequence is TGCGCCAGCAGCCAAGACTGGCCAGGCCTTTACGAGCAGTACTTC. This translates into CASSQDWPGLYEQYF.